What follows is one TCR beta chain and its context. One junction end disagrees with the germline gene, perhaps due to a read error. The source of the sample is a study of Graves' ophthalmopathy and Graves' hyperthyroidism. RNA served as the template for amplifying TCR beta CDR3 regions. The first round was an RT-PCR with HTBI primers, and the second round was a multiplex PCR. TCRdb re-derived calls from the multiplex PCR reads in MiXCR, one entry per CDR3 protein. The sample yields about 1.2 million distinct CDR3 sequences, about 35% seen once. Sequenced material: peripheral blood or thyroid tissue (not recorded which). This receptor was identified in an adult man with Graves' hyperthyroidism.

In DNA form, the CDR3 reads TGCGCCAGCAGCCAATCCGCCCCTGACGAGCAGTACTTC. Amino acid sequence: CASSQSAPDEQYF. The chain carries TRBV7-3 and TRBJ2-7; D gene ambiguous. The CDR3 has 13 amino acids. Germline V gene lookup returns CDR1 SGHTA and CDR2 FQGTGA.